These 7 T cell receptor beta chains were all obtained from the same sample, sequenced in a study of Tregs in tolerant kidney transplant recipients. Mixed chimerism was transient after nonmyeloablative marrow transplants from related graft donors. Assay: immunoSEQ multiplex PCR; the TCRdb copy retains only in-frame clones and omits some. The table has about 81,000 clones, around nine tenths seen once. Sequenced material: CD4+ T cells from blood (PBMCs), taken 24 months after the transplant. The source of these receptors is a human patient who received a combined kidney and bone marrow transplant. Some T cells may be provided by the graft donor.

This clone was seen a handful of times. This sequence joins TRBV6-6 and TRBJ1-3; perhaps TRBD1 as D (6 bases). Germline V CDR1 and CDR2: MNHNY, SVGAGI (reference sequence). There are 14 residues in the CDR3. Trimming removed 5 bases at V and 0 bases at J, with 8 bases between. As DNA, the CDR3 is TGTGCCAGCAGTCAACAGGGCTCTGGAAACACCATATATTTT. Encoded protein: CASSQQGSGNTIYF.

This rearrangement joins TRBV9 to TRBJ1-3; D perhaps matches TRBD1 (6 bases). The germline CDR1 and CDR2 sequences are SGDLS and YYNGEE. Trimming took 7 bases from V and 0 from J, leaving 8 bases between them. The CDR3 length is 13 residues. CDR3 nucleotides: TGTGCCAGCCTGGACAGCTCTGGAAACACCATATATTTT. It encodes CASLDSSGNTIYF.

This chain uses TRBV6-4 with TRBJ1-4, with a weak D call TRBD1 (6 bases). Germline CDR1 reads MRHNA; CDR2 reads SNTAGT. With 3 bases removed from V and 5 bases from J, the gap between germline ends came to 13 bases. The CDR3 runs 15 residues. This CDR3 is CASSEDRDKNEKLFF. The CDR3 DNA is TGTGCCAGCAGTGAGGACCGGGACAAAAATGAAAAACTGTTTTTT.

In this sample, this clone turned up once. V gene TRBV20-1 combines with J gene TRBJ2-1, with 8 bases identical to TRBD2. CDR1 is DFQATT, CDR2 SNEGSKA, per germline (reference sequence). V lost 6 bases to trimming and J lost 16 bases; unmatched junction nucleotides: 8. This CDR3 spans 10 amino acids. DNA for the CDR3: TGCAGTGCGAGGGGGACTAGAGAATTCTTC. This gives the protein CSARGTREFF.

The V gene is TRBV7-2, the J gene TRBJ1-6; perhaps TRBD1 as D (6 bases). Germline V gene sequence: CDR1 SGHTA, CDR2 FQGNSA. This CDR3 is built from 17 residues. V lost 1 base and J 7 bases, leaving 17 bases between the germline ends. CDR3 sequence reads: CASSLESGGGGNSPLHF. CDR3 nucleotide sequence: TGTGCCAGCAGCTTAGAGTCTGGGGGGGGCGGGAATTCACCCCTCCACTTT.

This chain links TRBV5-1 with TRBJ1-1, with D hard to call. CDR1 is SGHRS, CDR2 YFSETQ, per germline. The V end lost 4 bases, the J end lost 13 bases, and 26 bases lay between the germline ends. CDR3 length: 15 amino acids. CDR3 residues: CASSPGLVGSINGFF. The CDR3 region has the DNA TGCGCCAGCAGCCCCGGTTTAGTCGGGAGCATAAATGGTTTCTTT.

The chain carries TRBV15 and TRBJ2-7; 9 nucleotides line up with TRBD2. CDR3 length equals 15 residues. The V and J ends lost 1 base and 3 bases, in that order; junction bases with no gene match: 4. Germline CDR1 and CDR2: LNHNV and YYDKDF (reference sequence). DNA for the CDR3: TGTGCCACCAGCAGAGCCCCTAGCGGGATCTACGAGCAGTACTTC. It translates to CATSRAPSGIYEQYF.